Here is one T cell receptor beta chain with its context. What it binds is not known. The data were taken from a study of T cell responses to AZD1222 COVID-19 vaccine. Study-level findings and limits: The CD4 TCRs associated with vaccination extended across spike and predominated at 160-218 and 743-854.

Trimming took off 0 bases at V and 7 bases at J, with 16 bases between the two ends. Germline V gene data show CDR1 as LGHNA and CDR2 as YNFKEQ. This CDR3 contains 16 residues. TCRdb's table, derived via immunoSEQ multiplex PCR, lists solely in-frame clones and lacks some. The sample holds over 100,000 clones, roughly 90% seen once. This chain joins TRBV4-2 and TRBJ1-5; a weak D match, TRBD1 (6 bases). The sample consisted of peripheral blood, taken on day 0 of AZD1222 vaccination. This receptor was identified in an adult in good health. In DNA form, the CDR3 reads TGTGCCAGCAGCCAAGATAATGCGAGGGGGGGACAGCCCCAGCATTTT. The encoded protein is CASSQDNARGGQPQHF.